A single T cell receptor beta chain is shown here with its context. This clone was recorded once. This clone's antigen is unknown. No base qualities exist here, and no much larger clone lies one base off it. The record originates from a study of graft-versus-host responses after intestinal transplantation (dated by TCRdb to about 2021). With regard to the full study: Recipients received multivisceral, liver-intestinal, or isolated intestinal transplants. A peak of at least 4% donor T cells among recipient peripheral blood mononuclear cells was the definition used for donor T cell macrochimerism. Alloreactive clones were identified by sequencing pre-transplant mixed lymphocyte reaction products and comparing them with unstimulated pre-transplant donor and recipient T cells. Bulk TCR-beta CDR3 sequencing was used to track graft-versus-host and host-versus-graft alloreactive T cell clones in the graft, circulation and bone marrow after intestinal transplantation. Anti-thymocyte globulin induction was given to all recipients, followed by maintenance tacrolimus and steroids for approximately 3 years. The cohort enrolled some 23 intestinal transplant recipients including one retransplant, and a few patients lacking pretransplant specimens were excluded. Rather than going through the commercial service, samples from three later patients were sequenced in-house on an Illumina MiSeq and processed with MiXCR. The research as a whole found: GvH clones were detected in recipient bone marrow, and some appeared earlier in ileal mucosa or blood, consistent with an intestinal mucosal origin. High GvH to HvG T cell clonal ratios were observed in the allografts of patients with donor T cell macrochimerism. Early after transplant, peak levels of circulating GvH clones were found to be associated with declines in HvG clones. The relatively low number and heterogeneity of intestinal transplant patients limited the conclusions.

The CDR3 starts with the cysteine, ends with the phenylalanine, and has 19 residues. Kept here is only the CDR3 DNA, which spans 57 bases and is read in frame from base 1. Trimming removed 2 bases from V and 5 bases from J; the gene matches leave 13 bases unexplained. CDR1 is given as KGHSH and CDR2 as LQKENI, both from the germline V gene. The intended sense of this specimen's time point label: cells obtained before transplantation from donor or recipient. CD3+CD4+ and CD3+CD8+ populations were FACS-sorted from unstimulated pre-transplant donor and recipient cells taken from spleen or lymph nodes. The library was obtained by the immunoSEQ multiplex PCR assay. For most patients, genomic DNA was isolated with the Qiagen DNeasy Blood and Tissue Kit and shipped frozen to Adaptive Biotechnologies for TCR sequencing. Adaptive Biotechnologies carried out high-throughput TCR-beta CDR3 sequencing of genomic DNA for most patients. Concerning the study's data processing: Adaptive's ImmunoSEQ software was the source of the TCR sequencing data for roughly 19 patients, while a few other patients were processed with MiXCR and VDJtools. To correct CD4 versus CD8 sorting errors, any sequence found in both subsets at a frequency ratio below 5:1 was removed. CDR3 nucleotide sequences shared between donor and recipient were removed because their origin could not be assigned. To count as alloreactive, a clone needed at least 2-fold expansion over unstimulated cells and a minimum CFSE-low frequency of 0.002% (template counts) or 0.001% (read counts). Clones detected in sequenced pre-transplant spleen, lymph node, or MLR CFSE-low populations of the donor or recipient were defined as mappable. Cumulative frequency of alloreactive clones was calculated as a percentage of all sequences weighted by copy number. This is the immuneACCESS table as TCRdb keeps it, with only in-frame sequences that have V and J called. A part of the clones is gone; compared with another copy, unresolved V genes explain less than half, and the rest is unexplained. The DNA gave D and trimming, while V, J and clone size come from that table. This sample comprises approximately 80,000 clones, roughly nine tenths of them detected only once. Around 0.35% of the sample comes from the top ten.

This TCR derives from a human donor who received an intestinal transplant. The chain links TRBV18 with TRBJ2-7; TRBD2 aligns with 15 central bases. Here the sequenced sample was unstimulated CD4+ T cells sorted from spleen or lymph node cells, taken before intestinal transplant. CDR3 sequence: CASSPSRTSGRAVRDEQYF. The sequence in DNA is TGTGCCAGCTCACCATCTCGGACTAGCGGGAGGGCCGTGAGAGACGAGCAGTACTTC. Extended through the reference TRBV18 and TRBJ2-7 proteins, this CDR3 yields the full variable domain: NAGVMQNPRHLVRRRGQEARLRCSPMKGHSHVYWYRQLPEEGLKFMVYLQKENIIDESGMPKERFSAEFPKEGPSILRIQQVVRGDSAAYFCASSPSRTSGRAVRDEQYFGPGTRLTVT.